Presented here are 20 T cell receptor beta chains from one specimen sequenced in a study of blood T cell repertoires in COVID-19. The data were produced by immunoSEQ multiplex PCR, yet TCRdb's version contains in-frame clones alone and is incomplete. The table records over 150,000 clones, roughly 84% of them present only once. The sample comprised peripheral blood. These receptor sequences come from a middle-aged woman with COVID-19, enrolled during active disease.

This sequence joins TRBV9 and TRBJ2-2; tentative D call: TRBD1 (5 bases). Germline CDR1 is SGDLS and CDR2 is YYNGEE. V lost 0 bases and J 2 bases, leaving 8 bases between the germline ends. The CDR3 consists of 15 residues. CDR3 residues: CASSVERGNTGELFF. CDR3 sequence (DNA): TGTGCCAGCAGCGTAGAAAGGGGAAACACCGGGGAGCTGTTTTTT. Filled out from reference TRBV9 and TRBJ2-2, the complete variable domain reads DSGVTQTPKHLITATGQRVTLRCSPRSGDLSVYWYQQSLDQGLQFLIQYYNGEERAKGNILERFSAQQFPDLHSELNLSSLELGDSALYFCASSVERGNTGELFFGEGSRLTVL.

The CDR3 DNA reads as TGTGCCAATATTATCCCCGACTACCAAGAGACCCAGTACTTC. Translating it yields CANIIPDYQETQYF. V and J are TRBV6-4 and TRBJ2-5; no clear D gene. The ends were cut back, 10 bases at V and 0 bases at J, with 15 bases in the middle. CDR3 length: 14 residues. Germline V gene data show CDR1 as MRHNA and CDR2 as SNTAGT.

Ten or more counts support this clone. CDR3 sequence: CASSLLQVVRGEQYF. The CDR3 coding sequence is TGTGCCAGCAGCTTATTGCAGGTCGTGCGGGGCGAGCAGTACTTC. This chain connects TRBV13 to TRBJ2-7; a possible D gene is TRBD2 (6 bases). Germline values: CDR1 PRHDT, CDR2 FYEKMQ (reference sequence). The ends were cut back, 2 bases at V and 6 bases at J, with 17 bases in the middle. This CDR3 has 15 residues.

This chain uses TRBV5-4 with TRBJ2-3; 11 bases align to TRBD2. The CDR3 totals 16 residues. From germline, CDR1 is SGHNT and CDR2 YYREEE (reference sequence). Trimming removed 0 bases from V and 2 bases from J; junction bases left unmatched: 2. The CDR3 DNA reads as TGTGCCAGCAGCTTGGGACTAGCGGGGTTCACAGATACGCAGTATTTT. Translation gives CASSLGLAGFTDTQYF.

This chain uses TRBV19 with TRBJ2-1; a possible D gene is TRBD2 (6 bases). CDR3 size: 12 residues. Trimming pared 5 bases from V and 12 bases from J, leaving 14 bases between. Germline-derived CDR1 and CDR2 are LNHDA and SQIVND (reference sequence). The CDR3 sequence: CASSPLGSMQFF. CDR3 DNA sequence: TGTGCCAGTAGTCCCCTCGGGAGCATGCAGTTCTTC.

The chain is built from TRBV24-1 and TRBJ1-4, with 8 bases matching TRBD1. Looked up from germline, CDR1 is KGHDR and CDR2 is SFDVKD. This CDR3 comprises 17 residues. After removal of 3 bases from V and 6 bases from J, the junction contained 11 bases not matched to a gene. CDR3 region: CATSDNGGQGGDEKLFF. DNA for the CDR3: TGTGCCACCAGTGATAACGGTGGACAGGGCGGGGATGAAAAACTGTTTTTT.

In the case of this clone: Other DNA sequences in this specimen translate into the identical CDR3. The CDR3 coding sequence is TGTGCCAGCAGCTTGCCCGGAGGGACGCTCCAGCTCGAGCAGTACTTC. It codes for CASSLPGGTLQLEQYF. The rearrangement links TRBV11-2 to TRBJ2-7; maybe TRBD2 (6 bases). Germline V gene lookup returns CDR1 SGHAT and CDR2 FQNNGV. Between the trimmed V and J ends, which lost 3 bases and 6 bases, there was a span of 21 bases. CDR3 length equals 16 residues.

The chain employs TRBV14 and TRBJ2-7, with D perhaps matching TRBD1 (6 bases). In germline, CDR1 is SGHDN, CDR2 FVKESK. The V and J ends lost 4 bases and 3 bases respectively, with 10 bases between them. The CDR3 covers 13 residues. The CDR3 loop reads CASSRQAYYEQYF. CDR3 DNA sequence: TGTGCCAGCAGCCGACAGGCCTACTACGAGCAGTACTTC. The entire variable domain, with the rest obtained from reference TRBV14 and TRBJ2-7, is as follows: EAGVTQFPSHSVIEKGQTVTLRCDPISGHDNLYWYRRVMGKEIKFLLHFVKESKQDESGMPNNRFLAERTGGTYSTLKVQPAELEDSGVYFCASSRQAYYEQYFGPGTRLTVT.

The CDR3 DNA reads as TGTGCCAGCAGCTCACCCCCCCCGCGGCTAGCGGGAGGGATAGTAGGAGATACGCAGTATTTT. It codes for CASSSPPPRLAGGIVGDTQYF. The chain uses TRBV7-3 and TRBJ2-3; 12 nucleotides line up with TRBD2. The V segment lost 4 bases and the J segment 5 bases; nucleotides outside the gene matches: 22. Germline CDR1 reads SGHTA; CDR2 reads FQGTGA. The CDR3 consists of 21 residues.

In its sample, this clone was seen once. The chain combines TRBV5-4 with TRBJ1-2; D may be TRBD1 (5 bases). From germline, CDR1 is SGHNT and CDR2 YYREEE (reference sequence). The CDR3 extends over 14 amino acids. V was shortened by 3 bases and J by 9 bases, with 18 bases between the two germline ends. CDR3 region: CASSSGGGVLSYTF. DNA of the CDR3: TGTGCCAGCAGCTCTGGGGGGGGTGTACTGAGCTACACCTTC.

The chain has TRBV7-9 and TRBJ2-7, with 7 bases matching TRBD2. J gave up 3 bases and V 5 bases, and 19 bases lay outside the gene matches. Looked up from germline, CDR1 is SEHNR and CDR2 is FQNEAQ (reference sequence). The CDR3 is made up of 18 amino acids. As DNA, the CDR3 is TGTGCCAGCAGCCAAATTCGGGAGGTAAGGTCCGGTAACTACGAGCAGTACTTC. The encoded protein is CASSQIREVRSGNYEQYF.

V usage is TRBV19 and J usage is TRBJ1-6; D is unclear. Trimming left V 9 bases short and J 6 bases short, with 15 bases between. This CDR3 is built from 14 residues. Looked up from germline, CDR1 is LNHDA and CDR2 is SQIVND (reference sequence). CDR3 in amino acids: CASKEVAGNSPLHF. In DNA, the CDR3 is TGTGCCAGCAAAGAGGTAGCGGGTAATTCACCCCTCCACTTT.

This clone was found once. The chain recombines TRBV18 with TRBJ2-7, with 7 nucleotides matching TRBD1. Unmatched junction bases numbered 7, after V lost 10 bases and J lost 4 bases. Germline CDR1 KGHSH, CDR2 LQKENI. This CDR3 spans 12 amino acids. CDR3: CATRDSSYEQYF. The CDR3 DNA sequence: TGTGCCACCCGGGACAGTTCTTACGAGCAGTACTTC.

The chain links TRBV10-3 to TRBJ1-2, with 9 bases identical to TRBD1. V was clipped by 7 bases and J by 6 bases; unmatched bases: 12. Germline values: CDR1 ENHRY, CDR2 SYGVKD. The CDR3 extends over 15 amino acids. CDR3 residues: CAITGQGPRLDGYTF. The CDR3, as DNA: TGTGCCATCACTGGACAGGGGCCGCGGTTAGATGGCTACACCTTC.

The chain couples TRBV14 to TRBJ2-3; the D is unclear. The V and J ends lost 1 base and 0 bases respectively, with 8 bases between them. The germline V gene has CDR1 SGHDN and CDR2 FVKESK. CDR3 size: 15 residues. For the CDR3, the DNA is TGTGCCAGCAGCCAAGGCGGAACTAGCACAGATACGCAGTATTTT. Protein sequence: CASSQGGTSTDTQYF.

This clone was observed a handful of times. This rearrangement joins TRBV28 to TRBJ2-3; a weak D match, TRBD2 (6 bases). The V end lost 6 bases, the J end lost 4 bases, and 17 bases lay between the germline ends. CDR1 is MDHEN and CDR2 is SYDVKM in the germline V gene. This CDR3 has 15 amino acids. CDR3 nucleotides: TGTGCCAGCAGCCGGGCGGAGGGGCGAGCAGATACGCAGTATTTT. Protein product: CASSRAEGRADTQYF.

The chain joins TRBV27 to TRBJ1-6; tentative D call: TRBD1 (5 bases). This CDR3 has 12 residues. Germline V CDR1 and CDR2: MNHEY, SMNVEV (reference sequence). The V end lost 6 bases, the J end lost 9 bases, and 9 bases lay between the germline ends. CDR3 DNA sequence: TGTGCCAGCAGGAGGGGAGGTTCACCCCTCCACTTT. This sequence encodes CASRRGGSPLHF.

This sequence joins TRBV7-9 and TRBJ2-7, with D perhaps TRBD1 (6 bases). CDR3 length: 13 amino acids. V lost 5 bases, J lost 7 bases, and 15 bases lay in between. In germline, CDR1 is SEHNR, CDR2 FQNEAQ (reference sequence). CDR3 sequence (DNA): TGTGCCAGCAGCCCCAGGGGCAGGGCTGAGCAGTACTTC. This sequence encodes CASSPRGRAEQYF.

This clone occurred a few times. The gene calls are TRBV7-2 and TRBJ1-2; 9 nucleotides agree with TRBD1. Trimming removed 2 bases from V and 6 bases from J; junction bases left unmatched: 7. This CDR3 region has 15 residues. The germline V gene has CDR1 SGHTA and CDR2 FQGNSA. The CDR3 loop reads CASSLFVGTGHGYTF. Written as DNA, the CDR3 is TGTGCCAGCAGCTTATTCGTCGGGACAGGGCATGGCTACACCTTC.

The chain recombines TRBV5-5 with TRBJ1-4; 12 bases are a match to TRBD1. V trimming: 6 bases; J trimming: 12 bases; junction bases outside the gene matches: 12. Per the germline V gene, CDR1 is SGHKS and CDR2 is YYEKEE (reference sequence). The CDR3 has 15 residues. Written as DNA, the CDR3 is TGTGCCAGCAAGGGACAGGGGGCGAAGAGGAGTGAACTGTTTTTT. Protein sequence: CASKGQGAKRSELFF.